This T cell receptor beta chain was observed in a study of blood T cell repertoires in COVID-19. In the study overall: The United States, Italy and Spain supplied acute and convalescent COVID-19 samples. Sources were T cells, B-cell-depleted T cells, or PBMCs; the material itself was cDNA or gDNA.

In the original workflow: Nucleated cell counts were estimated from reference gene primer amplification. Generated by immunoSEQ multiplex PCR, the TCRdb table keeps only in-frame clones and is missing some. V and J calls and clone size follow that table, whereas D and trimming were derived from the DNA. The sample comprises 250,000 or so clones, around 80% of which are singletons, and approximately 5.7% rests with the top ten. This clone came up once. Trimming took 4 bases from V and 5 from J, leaving 9 bases between them. Germline V gives CDR1 SGHKS, CDR2 YYEKEE (reference sequence). This CDR3 region has 12 residues.

Sequenced sample: peripheral blood. V usage is TRBV5-5 and J usage is TRBJ1-2, with D possibly TRBD1 on 6 matching bases. The TCR comes from a human donor in a cohort sampled during active COVID-19. The CDR3 protein is CASSNQGYGYTF. The CDR3 DNA reads as TGTGCCAGCAGCAACCAGGGGTATGGCTACACCTTC.